A single sample is the source of the 25 T cell receptor beta chains below, sequenced in a study of blood T cell repertoires in COVID-19. The method was immunoSEQ multiplex PCR; TCRdb's version includes in-frame clones alone and lacks a portion of them. The sample includes over 130,000 clones, 80% to 90% of them seen just once. The sample consisted of peripheral blood. Source of these receptors: a man aged 60-69 years with active or convalescent COVID-19.

The chain has TRBV3-1 (or the pseudogene TRBV3-2) and TRBJ2-1; 8 bases align to TRBD2. From germline, CDR1 is LGHDT and CDR2 YNNKEL (reference sequence). V was clipped by 4 bases and J by 7 bases; unmatched bases: 6. This CDR3 contains 14 residues. The CDR3 reads CASSPSGRRNEQFF. The CDR3, as DNA: TGTGCCAGCAGCCCCAGCGGGAGACGTAATGAGCAGTTCTTC.

This sequence joins TRBV11-3 and TRBJ2-5; 9 nucleotides align to TRBD1. Germline V gene sequence: CDR1 SGHNT, CDR2 YENEEA. CDR3 length equals 15 residues. With 4 bases clipped from V and 2 bases from J, the junction kept 5 bases outside the gene matches. Here the CDR3 DNA reads TGTGCCAGCAGCTCGGGACAGGGAAAACAAGAGACCCAGTACTTC. Its translation: CASSSGQGKQETQYF. Variable domain in full (rest from reference TRBV11-3 and TRBJ2-5): EAGVVQSPRYKIIEKKQPVAFWCNPISGHNTLYWYLQNLGQGPELLIRYENEEAVDDSQLPKDRFSAERLKGVDSTLKIQPAELGDSAVYLCASSSGQGKQETQYFGPGTRLLVL.

The rearrangement uses TRBV21-1 and TRBJ1-3. TRBV21-1 is given as a pseudogene. The length of the CDR3 is 15 residues. CDR3 in amino acids: CASSTGRGSGNTIYF. DNA for the CDR3: TGTGCCAGCAGCACCGGGAGGGGCTCTGGAAACACCATATATTTT.

The chain has TRBV7-3 and TRBJ2-1; perhaps TRBD2 as D (5 bases). V lost 5 bases and J lost 8, with 13 bases in between. This CDR3 has 13 residues. The germline CDR1 and CDR2 sequences are SGHTA and FQGTGA. This CDR3 is CASSPALLDEQFF. DNA for the CDR3: TGTGCCAGCAGCCCGGCCTTACTAGATGAGCAGTTCTTC.

This clone was counted between two and nine times. V usage is TRBV4-3 and J usage is TRBJ2-7; D is unclear. The V and J ends lost 1 base and 6 bases respectively, with 4 bases between them. Germline-derived CDR1 and CDR2 are LGHNA and YSLEER. The CDR3 runs 11 residues. In DNA form, the CDR3 reads TGCGCCAGCAGCCAAGTCTCCGAGCAGTACTTC. Encoded protein: CASSQVSEQYF.

The chain carries TRBV7-6 and TRBJ2-2; D is possibly TRBD2 (6 bases). V gave up 5 bases and J gave up 0 bases, with 10 bases separating them. The germline CDR1 and CDR2 sequences are SGHVS and FNYEAQ. This CDR3 region has 15 residues. The CDR3 is CASSAGPANTGELFF. Written as DNA, the CDR3 is TGTGCCAGCAGCGCGGGACCAGCGAACACCGGGGAGCTGTTTTTT.

This chain joins TRBV6-5 and TRBJ2-7; 7 bases fit TRBD2. Germline V gene data show CDR1 as MNHEY and CDR2 as SVGAGI. The CDR3 totals 15 residues. The V segment lost 6 bases and the J segment 1 base; nucleotides outside the gene matches: 9. For the CDR3, the DNA is TGTGCCAGCAGCCCAAACCCTAGCGGTTCCTACGAGCAGTACTTC. This sequence encodes CASSPNPSGSYEQYF.

This clone was seen a handful of times. CDR3 bases: TGCAGCGTTGGCGGGCTAGCGGGAACCGGGGAGCTGTTTTTT. This sequence encodes CSVGGLAGTGELFF. V and J are TRBV29-1 and TRBJ2-2; 9 nucleotides line up with TRBD2. This CDR3 is 14 amino acids long. V dropped 4 bases and J dropped 5; count of bases not matched to a gene: 5. In germline, CDR1 is SQVTM, CDR2 ANQGSEA.

V gene TRBV7-8 combines with J gene TRBJ1-1; D call uncertain. Trimming cost V 1 base and J 0 bases, with 6 bases left between them. The CDR3 has 14 amino acids. CDR1 and CDR2 (germline): SGHVS, FQNEAQ. DNA for the CDR3: TGTGCCAGCAGCTTAGGACTTCTGAACACTGAAGCTTTCTTT. As protein: CASSLGLLNTEAFF.

The CDR3 DNA reads TGCGCCAGCAGCTCGGCAGGGTCCCAGCCCCAGCATTTT. As protein: CASSSAGSQPQHF. V and J are TRBV5-1 and TRBJ1-5; D may be TRBD1 (5 bases). The CDR3 loop spans 13 amino acids. Looked up from germline, CDR1 is SGHRS and CDR2 is YFSETQ. V was clipped by 3 bases and J by 7 bases, with 11 bases between them.

This chain uses TRBV7-9 with TRBJ2-7, with 13 bases aligning to TRBD2. V was pared by 5 bases and J by 7 bases, with 11 bases of the junction left unmatched. The CDR3 extends over 16 amino acids. The V gene's germline CDR1 is SEHNR and CDR2 FQNEAQ (reference sequence). The CDR3 sequence is CASSTRLAGGVVEQYF. In DNA form, the CDR3 reads TGTGCCAGCAGCACCCGACTAGCGGGAGGAGTAGTAGAGCAGTACTTC.

The chain recombines TRBV18 with TRBJ1-4; the D gene is possibly TRBD1 (5 bases). CDR1 KGHSH and CDR2 LQKENI come from the germline V gene. V shed 2 bases and J shed 7 bases, with 14 bases lying between them. This CDR3 contains 15 residues. The CDR3 here is CASSPGGVIGEKLFF. The CDR3, as DNA: TGTGCCAGCTCACCAGGAGGGGTCATAGGTGAAAAACTGTTTTTT. Full variable domain (remainder filled in from reference TRBV18 and TRBJ1-4): NAGVMQNPRHLVRRRGQEARLRCSPMKGHSHVYWYRQLPEEGLKFMVYLQKENIIDESGMPKERFSAEFPKEGPSILRIQQVVRGDSAAYFCASSPGGVIGEKLFFGSGTQLSVL.

The V gene is TRBV7-9, the J gene TRBJ2-2; the match to TRBD1 covers 7 bases. V dropped 5 bases and J dropped 4; count of bases not matched to a gene: 13. The CDR3 length is 17 residues. Germline CDR1 and CDR2: SEHNR and FQNEAQ (reference sequence). The CDR3 DNA reads TGTGCCAGCAGCCGTAGGCCCGGGACAGAAGGCACCGGGGAGCTGTTTTTT. It encodes CASSRRPGTEGTGELFF.

This clone came up once. The chain couples TRBV6-5 to TRBJ1-3, with D uncertain. The CDR3 consists of 15 residues. Looked up from germline, CDR1 is MNHEY and CDR2 is SVGAGI. Trimming removed 0 bases from V and 0 bases from J, with 6 bases in between. CDR3: CASSYSPSSGNTIYF. CDR3 coding DNA: TGTGCCAGCAGTTACTCGCCGAGCTCTGGAAACACCATATATTTT.

The rearrangement links TRBV28 to TRBJ1-2, with TRBD1 matching over 11 bases. The CDR3 runs to 16 residues. Germline V gene data show CDR1 as MDHEN and CDR2 as SYDVKM. Trimming at V came to 5 bases and at J to 1 base, leaving 6 bases not matched to a gene. As DNA, the CDR3 is TGTGCCAGCAGTACCCTGGGACAGGGGGTTAACTATGGCTACACCTTC. Translation gives CASSTLGQGVNYGYTF.

The chain carries TRBV6-5 and TRBJ1-6, with a possible D match to TRBD1 (5 bases). Germline CDR1 MNHEY, CDR2 SVGAGI. Trimming left V 6 bases short and J 2 bases short, with 5 bases between. This CDR3 region has 13 residues. The CDR3 region has the DNA TGTGCCAGCAGGGACACCTATAATTCACCCCTCCACTTT. It encodes CASRDTYNSPLHF.

This chain links TRBV2 with TRBJ1-4; D gene uncertain. This CDR3 region has 17 residues. CDR1 and CDR2 (germline): SNHLY, FYNNEI. Trimming stripped 2 bases from V and 1 base from J, with 14 bases between. CDR3 region: CASSEWAVAQTNEKLFF. In nucleotides, the CDR3 is TGTGCCAGCAGTGAATGGGCAGTTGCCCAAACTAATGAAAAACTGTTTTTT.

The gene calls are TRBV4-2 and TRBJ2-2, with 9 bases that match TRBD1. The CDR3 covers 17 residues. Germline lookup yields CDR1 LGHNA and CDR2 YNFKEQ. Trimming cost V 1 base and J 5 bases; bases outside gene matches: 8. DNA of the CDR3: TGTGCCAGCAGCCAAGTCCCGGGACAGGGTAAAACCGGGGAGCTGTTTTTT. Amino acid sequence: CASSQVPGQGKTGELFF.

For the CDR3, the DNA is TGCGCCAGCAGCCAAGACAGGGGAAGTGGAAACACCATATATTTT. Protein product: CASSQDRGSGNTIYF. The chain employs TRBV4-1 and TRBJ1-3, with D perhaps matching TRBD1 (6 bases). The V gene's germline CDR1 is MGHRA and CDR2 YSYEKL. The CDR3 covers 15 residues. The ends were cut back, 0 bases at V and 3 bases at J, with 9 bases in the middle.

The chain carries TRBV4-1 and TRBJ2-2; 8 bases map to TRBD1. The V gene's germline CDR1 is MGHRA and CDR2 YSYEKL. J gave up 6 bases and V 2 bases, and 11 bases lay outside the gene matches. This CDR3 has 17 amino acids. The CDR3 sequence: CASSQTSGQVFSGELFF. CDR3 nucleotides: TGCGCCAGCAGCCAAACTTCGGGACAGGTCTTTTCCGGGGAGCTGTTTTTT.

V is TRBV18 and J is TRBJ2-4; the match to TRBD2 covers 13 bases. The germline V gene encodes CDR1 KGHSH and CDR2 LQKENI. V shed 0 bases and J 0 bases; nucleotides not matched to a gene: 8. The CDR3 spans 20 residues. CDR3 sequence (DNA): TGTGCCAGCTCACCACCGTCGGGACTAGCGGGAACTTTAGCCAAAAACATTCAGTACTTC. This encodes CASSPPSGLAGTLAKNIQYF.

This chain uses TRBV4-1 with TRBJ2-5, with D possibly matching TRBD1 (6 bases). V was cut by 0 bases and J by 5 bases, with 16 bases left in between. The germline gives CDR1 MGHRA, CDR2 YSYEKL. The length of the CDR3 is 16 residues. For the CDR3, the DNA is TGCGCCAGCAGCCAAGATCGCCAGGGGCGTCGGGAGACCCAGTACTTC. Its translation: CASSQDRQGRRETQYF.

The V call is TRBV4-1, the J call TRBJ2-1; D is possibly TRBD1 (5 bases). CDR1 and CDR2 from the germline V gene are MGHRA and YSYEKL. Trimming removed 1 base at V and 7 bases at J, with 8 bases between. The length of the CDR3 is 13 residues. CDR3 amino acids: CASSQGPGNEQFF. CDR3 DNA: TGCGCCAGCAGCCAAGGACCAGGGAATGAGCAGTTCTTC.

This clone was observed a handful of times. The gene calls are TRBV5-1 and TRBJ2-7; D is perhaps TRBD2 (7 bases). The CDR3 is 16 residues long. Germline CDR1 is SGHRS and CDR2 is YFSETQ. Trimming removed 4 bases from V and 5 bases from J, with 22 bases in between. CDR3 sequence reads: CASSLLPRGARNEQYF. CDR3 nucleotide sequence: TGCGCCAGCAGCCTCCTCCCCCGGGGGGCGAGAAACGAGCAGTACTTC.

J is TRBJ1-2 and V is TRBV6-2 or TRBV6-3, with D unclear. From germline, CDR1 is MNHEY and CDR2 SVGEGT. V was pared by 5 bases and J by 2 bases, with 12 bases between. CDR3 size: 14 residues. The CDR3 loop is CASSADTGNYGYTF. The CDR3 DNA follows: TGTGCCAGCAGTGCCGACACGGGAAACTATGGCTACACCTTC.